These 5 T cell receptor beta chains originate from one sample sequenced in a study of blood T cell repertoires in COVID-19. Using immunoSEQ multiplex PCR, the repertoire was profiled, and TCRdb retains in-frame clones only, with some absent. The repertoire has more than 250,000 clones, 84% of them found once; the top ten carry approximately 9%. Sequencing was done on a sample of peripheral blood. The receptors here all came from a human donor in a cohort sampled during active COVID-19.

This CDR3 reads CASSFSGTDLYEQYF. CDR3 in DNA: TGTGCCAGCAGCTTCTCCGGGACAGACCTCTACGAGCAGTACTTC. The chain combines TRBV9 with TRBJ2-7; 7 bases map to TRBD1. J gave up 3 bases and V 4 bases, and 10 bases lay outside the gene matches. This CDR3 contains 15 residues. The germline V gene has CDR1 SGDLS and CDR2 YYNGEE.

The genes are TRBV12-3 or TRBV12-4 and TRBJ2-2; a weak D match, TRBD1 (6 bases). This CDR3 spans 13 amino acids. V gave up 6 bases and J gave up 6 bases, with 11 bases separating them. The CDR3: CASRSGQPGELFF. CDR3 bases: TGTGCCAGCAGATCCGGACAGCCCGGGGAGCTGTTTTTT.

This clone has just a few counts. The chain carries TRBV11-2 and TRBJ1-2, with 7 bases lining up with TRBD1. Unmatched junction bases numbered 6, after V lost 0 bases and J lost 2 bases. The V gene's germline CDR1 is SGHAT and CDR2 FQNNGV. CDR3 length: 16 residues. This CDR3 reads CASSLDARTGNYGYTF. Here the CDR3 DNA reads TGTGCCAGCAGCTTAGATGCACGGACAGGAAACTATGGCTACACCTTC.

This clone was detected once. The rearrangement links TRBV9 to TRBJ2-1, with D possibly being TRBD2 (6 bases). The CDR3 is 15 amino acids. V was cut by 1 base and J by 6 bases, with 14 bases left in between. CDR1 and CDR2 (germline): SGDLS, YYNGEE. CDR3 sequence: CASSVIGGPGNEQFF. In DNA form, the CDR3 reads TGTGCCAGCAGCGTAATTGGAGGGCCCGGCAATGAGCAGTTCTTC.

The V call is TRBV5-4, the J call TRBJ2-2, with 7 bases aligning to TRBD1. CDR3 length: 16 amino acids. V was clipped by 2 bases and J by 1 base; unmatched bases: 5. Per the germline V gene, CDR1 is SGHNT and CDR2 is YYREEE (reference sequence). The CDR3 reads CASSLNRGGNTGELFF. CDR3 bases: TGTGCCAGCAGCTTAAACAGGGGCGGGAACACCGGGGAGCTGTTTTTT.